These T cell receptor beta chains were read from a single sample in a study of cytomegalovirus exposure and HLA in healthy donors. Here immunoSEQ multiplex PCR was the method, and the copy in TCRdb shows in-frame clones only, minus some. Of roughly 160,000 clones listed, 80% to 90% are singletons. Sequenced material: PBMCs. Receptors were obtained from a male donor in good health and CMV-seronegative. Each CDR3 is given without its conserved first and last residue. Fields, in order: J gene, D gene, V gene, CDR3 protein. A D gene is named only where the DNA matches it firmly.

j_call: TRBJ2-7
d_call: TRBD2
v_call: TRBV7-9
cdr3_aa: ASSLAPRGGLTYEQY

j_call: TRBJ2-5
d_call: TRBD2
v_call: TRBV10-2
cdr3_aa: ASSEAGGFPETQY

j_call: TRBJ2-6
d_call: -
v_call: TRBV9
cdr3_aa: ASSVTSTGLRFNSGANVLT

j_call: TRBJ2-7
d_call: -
v_call: TRBV27
cdr3_aa: ASRDRGFPYEQY

j_call: TRBJ1-2
d_call: TRBD1
v_call: TRBV19
cdr3_aa: ASRLGQGRDYGYT

j_call: TRBJ2-7
d_call: TRBD1
v_call: TRBV7-9
cdr3_aa: ASRDRGYEQY

j_call: TRBJ2-3
d_call: -
v_call: TRBV19
cdr3_aa: ASKLGDIQSTDTQY

j_call: TRBJ1-5
d_call: TRBD1
v_call: TRBV7-9
cdr3_aa: ASSLTGDGQPQH

j_call: TRBJ2-7
d_call: -
v_call: TRBV2
cdr3_aa: ASIEGGLYEQY

j_call: TRBJ1-2
d_call: TRBD1
v_call: TRBV11-2
cdr3_aa: ASSPGQGNYGYT

j_call: -
d_call: -
v_call: TRBV4-1
cdr3_aa: ASSQGTSYEQY

j_call: TRBJ1-2
d_call: -
v_call: TRBV15
cdr3_aa: ATSREPQPQEGYP

j_call: TRBJ1-5
d_call: TRBD1
v_call: TRBV28
cdr3_aa: ASSPQGAAGQPQH

j_call: TRBJ2-7
d_call: -
v_call: TRBV2
cdr3_aa: ASRGYRAPGEQY

j_call: TRBJ2-3
d_call: -
v_call: TRBV4-1
cdr3_aa: ASSQDPGSTNTDTQY

j_call: TRBJ2-7
d_call: -
v_call: TRBV5-6
cdr3_aa: ASSLDNYEQY

j_call: TRBJ2-7
d_call: -
v_call: TRBV29-1
cdr3_aa: SVEKALRGSYEQY

j_call: TRBJ1-5
d_call: -
v_call: TRBV5-6
cdr3_aa: ASSLSPRSNQPQH

j_call: TRBJ1-5
d_call: TRBD1
v_call: TRBV6-1
cdr3_aa: ASSEGTGVRQPQH

j_call: TRBJ2-5
d_call: TRBD1
v_call: TRBV18
cdr3_aa: ASSPPLAGGQETQY

j_call: TRBJ2-3
d_call: TRBD2
v_call: TRBV28
cdr3_aa: ASSFASGPTDTQY

j_call: TRBJ1-6
d_call: TRBD1
v_call: TRBV28
cdr3_aa: ASSLLTGVANSPLH

j_call: TRBJ2-2
d_call: TRBD2
v_call: TRBV9
cdr3_aa: ASSVGGGGIEGELF

j_call: TRBJ1-1
d_call: -
v_call: TRBV5-1
cdr3_aa: ASSLVGRGPEAF

j_call: TRBJ2-1
d_call: -
v_call: TRBV5-1
cdr3_aa: ASSLRRAPAGRQSYNEQF

j_call: TRBJ2-7
d_call: -
v_call: TRBV5-3
cdr3_aa: ARSTRQVSSYEQY

j_call: TRBJ2-3
d_call: TRBD1
v_call: TRBV29-1
cdr3_aa: SVGGTASTDTQY

j_call: TRBJ1-4
d_call: TRBD1
v_call: TRBV25-1
cdr3_aa: ASSPGTGDEKLF

j_call: TRBJ2-3
d_call: -
v_call: TRBV27
cdr3_aa: ASSLAGVYDTQY

j_call: TRBJ2-7
d_call: TRBD2
v_call: TRBV9
cdr3_aa: ASSTSAGTTREQY

j_call: TRBJ2-1
d_call: TRBD2
v_call: TRBV19
cdr3_aa: ASRRIGTSGINEQF

j_call: TRBJ2-5
d_call: TRBD2
v_call: TRBV29-1
cdr3_aa: SVGTGGVETQY

j_call: -
d_call: TRBD2
v_call: TRBV7-9
cdr3_aa: ASSLGPGLAATYEQY

j_call: TRBJ1-1
d_call: TRBD1
v_call: TRBV5-4
cdr3_aa: ASSVNRGVVTEAF

j_call: TRBJ2-5
d_call: -
v_call: TRBV30
cdr3_aa: AWSVRHQETQY

j_call: TRBJ2-1
d_call: TRBD2
v_call: TRBV4-2
cdr3_aa: ASSPGVAGSNEQF

j_call: TRBJ2-7
d_call: TRBD2
v_call: TRBV6-6
cdr3_aa: ASRTSGASYEQY

j_call: TRBJ2-7
d_call: TRBD1
v_call: TRBV7-9
cdr3_aa: ASSLGQGAVYEQY

j_call: TRBJ2-7
d_call: TRBD1
v_call: TRBV27
cdr3_aa: ASSKGDRGTYEQY

j_call: TRBJ2-7
d_call: -
v_call: TRBV7-2
cdr3_aa: ASSSHGQMGEQY

j_call: TRBJ2-7
d_call: -
v_call: TRBV6-6
cdr3_aa: ASSYSRDTFFRGQY

j_call: TRBJ2-6
d_call: -
v_call: TRBV27
cdr3_aa: ASSPQRANVLT

j_call: TRBJ2-7
d_call: -
v_call: TRBV6-6
cdr3_aa: ASSPPEGLFTEQY

j_call: TRBJ2-1
d_call: TRBD1
v_call: TRBV4-3
cdr3_aa: ASSQGQGIYNEQF

j_call: TRBJ2-7
d_call: TRBD2
v_call: TRBV4-3
cdr3_aa: ASSQEVSGDYEQY

j_call: TRBJ2-7
d_call: -
v_call: TRBV15
cdr3_aa: ATSRDRFLNYEQY

j_call: TRBJ2-5
d_call: TRBD1
v_call: TRBV28
cdr3_aa: ASSPETRTGGRETQY

j_call: TRBJ2-1
d_call: TRBD2
v_call: TRBV14
cdr3_aa: ASSQWEGPYNEQF

j_call: TRBJ2-1
d_call: TRBD2
v_call: TRBV10-3
cdr3_aa: AISDQRGYNEQF

j_call: TRBJ2-7
d_call: TRBD2
v_call: TRBV6-5
cdr3_aa: ASSYREAPHYEQY

j_call: TRBJ1-1
d_call: -
v_call: TRBV6-5
cdr3_aa: ASGRGLLNTEAF

j_call: TRBJ1-2
d_call: -
v_call: TRBV4-1
cdr3_aa: ASSHNIQGSTKNYGYT

j_call: TRBJ2-2
d_call: -
v_call: TRBV18
cdr3_aa: ASSQRTPPTGELF

j_call: TRBJ2-2
d_call: -
v_call: TRBV5-1
cdr3_aa: ASSLGPSGELF

j_call: TRBJ1-3
d_call: -
v_call: TRBV30
cdr3_aa: AWSVRAGLNSGNTIY